The 7 T cell receptor beta chains below all came from one sample that was sequenced in a study of T cells after yellow fever vaccination. TCRdb itself ran the 5' RACE reads through MiXCR, one entry per CDR3 protein. Found here are about 310,000 distinct CDR3 sequences, roughly 3.5% of them singletons; the top ten hold around 24%. The specimen comprised PBMCs, sampled on the day of the yellow fever booster vaccination. These receptors were obtained from a young man who received the YFV17D yellow fever vaccine.

Ten or more counts support this clonotype. CDR3 sequence reads: CSAINRQGYSNQPQHF. CDR3 nucleotides: TGCAGTGCTATCAACCGACAGGGCTATAGCAATCAGCCCCAGCATTTT. This chain joins TRBV20-1 and TRBJ1-5; 7 bases agree with TRBD1. J lost 0 bases, V lost 4 bases, and 9 bases had no gene match. The CDR3 runs 16 residues. CDR1 is DFQATT, CDR2 SNEGSKA, per germline (reference sequence).

This chain connects TRBV12-3 or TRBV12-4 to TRBJ1-2; D is undetermined. The V gene lost 3 bases and the J gene lost 4 bases, with 18 bases spanning the gap. This CDR3 has 16 amino acids. In DNA, the CDR3 is TGTGCCAGCAGTTTCCCCATAGGGAGGCAGATCTATGGCTACACCTTC. It specifies CASSFPIGRQIYGYTF.

As DNA, the CDR3 is TGTGCCAGCAGCTTAGCCCCTTCAGCGGGGGGGCTGTACGAGCAGTACTTC. It translates to CASSLAPSAGGLYEQYF. V gene TRBV7-2 combines with J gene TRBJ2-7; TRBD2 agrees at 10 bases. The CDR3 covers 17 residues. Germline-derived CDR1 and CDR2 are SGHTA and FQGNSA. Germline trimming cut 0 bases from V and 4 bases from J; bases unmatched to any gene: 9.

This clonotype was detected only a few times. The rearrangement links TRBV19 to TRBJ2-3; the D is unclear. The CDR3 covers 16 residues. V was clipped by 2 bases and J by 1 base, with 13 bases between them. CDR1 is LNHDA, CDR2 SQIVND, per germline (reference sequence). The CDR3, as DNA: TGTGCCAGTAGTATACGGCAGGCGACCGGCACAGATACGCAGTATTTT. Translation: CASSIRQATGTDTQYF.

This clonotype was detected ten times or more. V usage is TRBV7-2 and J usage is TRBJ1-2; a possible D gene is TRBD1 (5 bases). There are 15 residues in the CDR3. Germline loops: CDR1 SGHTA, CDR2 FQGNSA. Trimming removed 1 base at V and 3 bases at J, with 12 bases between. CDR3 sequence: CASSLGLGEYYGYTF. CDR3 nucleotides: TGTGCCAGCAGCTTAGGGCTGGGGGAATACTATGGCTACACCTTC.

This clonotype showed up many times. The V gene is TRBV28, the J gene TRBJ2-7; D may be TRBD1 (5 bases). The CDR3 length is 14 residues. Trimming removed 7 bases from V and 3 bases from J, with 16 bases in between. CDR1 MDHEN and CDR2 SYDVKM come from the germline V gene. CDR3 DNA: TGTGCCAGCAAGGGGCTGAAGACCGGCTACGAGCAGTACGTC. Translating it yields CASKGLKTGYEQYV.

In its sample, this clonotype was seen many times. This chain uses TRBV25-1 with TRBJ1-2, with unresolved D. Per germline, CDR1 MGHDK and CDR2 SYGVNS. This CDR3 is 15 amino acids long. With 3 bases removed from V and 2 bases from J, the gap between germline ends came to 13 bases. For the CDR3, the DNA is TGTGCCAGCAGTGACTTCCGGATGCTCAACTATGGCTACACCTTC. Translated: CASSDFRMLNYGYTF.